This T cell receptor (beta chain) was identified in a study of T-cell memory formation after mild COVID-19. Study-wide context: TCR clusters mostly belonged to single donors. The study's findings and limits: A second wave expanding day 15 to 37 was CD4+-biased; contracting clones were balanced. Among CD4+ contracting clones, most were CM and EM, and CD8+ ones EMRA.

Germline V gives CDR1 MNHEY, CDR2 SVGEGT. The CDR3 spans 14 residues. Deletions cut 7 bases from V and 5 bases from J, with 15 bases between. This clonotype was seen more than once but under ten times. Its antigen remains unidentified. It was 5'RACE with constant-segment primers that produced the TCR alpha and TCR beta cDNA libraries, which carried sample barcodes and UMIs. Using its own MiXCR run on the 5' RACE reads, TCRdb lists one record per CDR3 protein. Here the sample spans fewer than 400,000 distinct CDR3 sequences, 16% being singletons. V usage is TRBV6-2 or TRBV6-3 and J usage is TRBJ1-5, with D possibly TRBD1 on 6 matching bases. This sequence was found in a man aged 18 to 29 who had mild COVID-19 (a few samples of this study predate the infection). Cell type and time point are not known. Sequencing was carried out using PBMCs or a T cell subset sorted from them (not recorded which). The CDR3 reads CASTFSGGYQPQHF. CDR3 in DNA: TGTGCCAGCACGTTTTCCGGGGGCTATCAGCCCCAGCATTTT.